The 8 T cell receptor beta chains below come from one sample, sequenced in a study of CD8 T cells in Susac syndrome (dated by TCRdb to the late 2010s). The library was built by means of the immunoSEQ multiplex PCR assay. RNA was extracted with the RNeasy kit and roughly 0.45 to 1 ug was reverse transcribed using random hexamers. The raw public reads went through TCRdb reprocessing: fastp at Q25, MiXCR clone calling, in-frame beta chains kept. Each entry merges the rows of one CDR3 protein and shows their most common DNA and genes. In this sample the table shows around 120,000 distinct CDR3 sequences, about 95% of which occur a single time. The ten largest clones represent over 0.1% of the sample. Sequencing input: CD4+ T cells from PBMCs. These receptor sequences come from a human donor with multiple sclerosis.

The chain is built from TRBV6-2 or TRBV6-3 and TRBJ2-7; D is uncertain. This CDR3 is 13 amino acids long. CDR1 MNHEY and CDR2 SVGEGT come from the germline V gene. V lost 5 bases and J 0 bases, leaving 8 bases between the germline ends. CDR3: CASSRLYSYEQYF. The CDR3, as DNA: TGTGCCAGCAGTCGACTGTACTCCTACGAGCAGTACTTC.

CDR3 nucleotides: TGTGCCAGTAGTTCCCGGACTGGAGCCTACACCTTC. Its translation is CASSSRTGAYTF. This chain connects TRBV19 to TRBJ1-2, with D uncertain. This CDR3 contains 12 residues. V was cut by 5 bases and J by 10 bases, with 14 bases left in between. The germline gives CDR1 LNHDA, CDR2 SQIVND (reference sequence).

The J gene is TRBJ2-1, the V gene TRBV20-1; D remains ambiguous. This CDR3 is 17 amino acids long. Trimming removed 1 base at V and 0 bases at J, with 16 bases between. Germline V lookup: CDR1 DFQATT, CDR2 SNEGSKA (reference sequence). Written as DNA, the CDR3 is TGCAGTGCTAGAGGGGCCCAGGCGGCAGCCTCCTACAATGAGCAGTTCTTC. This translates into CSARGAQAAASYNEQFF.

This sequence joins TRBV9 and TRBJ2-3; the match to TRBD2 covers 13 bases. The CDR3 has 16 residues. The V gene end was trimmed by 4 bases and the J gene end by 4 bases; junction bases not matched to a gene: 6. Looked up from germline, CDR1 is SGDLS and CDR2 is YYNGEE. The CDR3 DNA reads TGTGCCAGCAGCCCGAGGACTAGCGGGAGTGCAGATACGCAGTATTTT. It codes for CASSPRTSGSADTQYF.

The J gene is TRBJ2-5, the V gene TRBV30, with TRBD2 as a possible D gene (5 bases). The germline CDR1 and CDR2 sequences are GTSNPN and SVGIG (reference sequence). The length of the CDR3 is 13 residues. V lost 3 bases and J lost 5, with 13 bases in between. DNA for the CDR3: TGTGCCTGGAGCGGCCGACGGGGTGAGACCCAGTACTTC. Translated, it gives CAWSGRRGETQYF. Variable domain in full (rest from reference TRBV30 and TRBJ2-5): SQTIHQWPATLVQPVGSPLSLECTVEGTSNPNLYWYRQAAGRGLQLLFYSVGIGQISSEVPQNLSASRPQDRQFILSSKKLLLSDSGFYLCAWSGRRGETQYFGPGTRLLVL.

The genes are TRBV19 and TRBJ2-1; tentative D call: TRBD1 (6 bases). There are 16 residues in the CDR3. Trimming took 4 bases from V and 0 from J, leaving 13 bases between them. Germline lookup yields CDR1 LNHDA and CDR2 SQIVND (reference sequence). Here the CDR3 DNA reads TGTGCCAGTAGTACCCCGGGGACACGCTCCTACAATGAGCAGTTCTTC. It yields the protein CASSTPGTRSYNEQFF.

The CDR3 sequence: CSVALLDKNTEAFF. The CDR3 nucleotides read TGCAGCGTGGCCCTGTTGGACAAGAACACTGAAGCTTTCTTT. The chain recombines TRBV29-1 with TRBJ1-1; D may be TRBD1 (5 bases). The CDR3 runs to 14 residues. Germline V lookup: CDR1 SQVTM, CDR2 ANQGSEA. V lost 6 bases and J lost 1, with 15 bases in between.

This chain joins TRBV7-2 and TRBJ2-7; 8 nucleotides align to TRBD1. CDR1 and CDR2 from the germline V gene are SGHTA and FQGNSA. Trimming took 5 bases from V and 3 from J; bases not matched to a gene: 6. This CDR3 has 14 amino acids. DNA for the CDR3: TGTGCCAGCAGCCAACGACAGGGGAGCTACGAGCAGTACTTC. It is translated as CASSQRQGSYEQYF.